This T cell receptor beta chain was profiled in a study of shared clonotypes between healthy human individuals. PBMC DNA, left unsorted, was sequenced on ten immunoSEQ deep assay plates. TCRdb keeps only in-frame clones here, not all; method: immunoSEQ multiplex PCR. The sample carries roughly 480,000 clones, about 80% recorded once. The CDR3 has 15 amino acids. CDR1 is SEHNR and CDR2 is FQNEAQ in the germline V gene (reference sequence). V shed 5 bases and J shed 4 bases, with 15 bases lying between them. Without sorting, samples used about 90 million PBMCs for genomic DNA. Sample: PBMCs. The TCR originated in a woman between 35 and 50 years old in good health. Some clones in this sample may be carry-over from other donors' samples. The chain recombines TRBV7-9 with TRBJ2-1; D unclear. The CDR3: CASSPSFAAYNEQFF. CDR3 DNA: TGTGCCAGCAGCCCCTCCTTTGCGGCGTACAATGAGCAGTTCTTC.